This record concerns one T cell receptor (beta chain) sequence. This entry comes from a study of radiotherapy plus CTLA-4 blockade in lung cancer. Sequencing was performed with immunoSEQ multiplex PCR; in TCRdb, only in-frame clones are kept and a portion is missing. The repertoire includes more than 80,000 clones, around 85% of them detected once, and 2% to 3% sits in the top ten. The V gene end was trimmed by 8 bases and the J gene end by 4 bases; junction bases not matched to a gene: 8. Germline CDR1 and CDR2: LNHNV and YYDKDF (reference sequence). The CDR3 runs to 13 residues. The chain uses TRBV15 and TRBJ2-7, with 7 nucleotides matching TRBD1. The source material was peripheral blood, sampled from a patient treated with radiotherapy plus ipilimumab. The receptor was isolated from a human donor with non-small cell lung cancer that progressed on radiotherapy plus ipilimumab. Some clones in this sample may be carry-over from other donors' samples. CDR3 sequence (DNA): TGTGCCACCGGAGTAGGGACAGTTTACGAGCAGTACTTC. Translated: CATGVGTVYEQYF.